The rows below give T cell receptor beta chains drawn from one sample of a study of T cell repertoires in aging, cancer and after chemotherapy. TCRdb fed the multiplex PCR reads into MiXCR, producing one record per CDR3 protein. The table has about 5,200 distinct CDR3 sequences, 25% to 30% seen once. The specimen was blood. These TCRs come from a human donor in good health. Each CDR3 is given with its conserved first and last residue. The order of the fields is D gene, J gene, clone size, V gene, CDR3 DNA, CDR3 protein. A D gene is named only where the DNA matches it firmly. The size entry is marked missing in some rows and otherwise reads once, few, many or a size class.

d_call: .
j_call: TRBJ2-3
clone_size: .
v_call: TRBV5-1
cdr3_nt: TGCGCCAGCAGCATACAAGGTTATGGGGGAGTCCCAGATACGCAGTATTTT
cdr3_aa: CASSIQGYGGVPDTQYF

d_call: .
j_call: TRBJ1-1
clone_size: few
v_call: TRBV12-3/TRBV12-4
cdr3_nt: TGTGCCAGCAGCCCCCGGCGGCGAGGCGACACTGAAGCTTTCTTT
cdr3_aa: CASSPRRRGDTEAFF

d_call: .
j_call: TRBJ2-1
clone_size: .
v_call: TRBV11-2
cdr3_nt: TGTGCCAGCAGCTACCACCGTGGAAGTAATGAGCAGTTCTTC
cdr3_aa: CASSYHRGSNEQFF

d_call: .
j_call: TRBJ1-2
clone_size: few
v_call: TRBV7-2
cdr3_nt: TGTGCCAGCACCCCCCAGTTCGACCCCAGTCCGGACACCTTC
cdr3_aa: CASTPQFDPSPDTF

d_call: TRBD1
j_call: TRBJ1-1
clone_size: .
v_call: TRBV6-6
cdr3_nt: TGTGTTAGCAGTTACTCAGGGGGCTGGACTGAAGCTTTCTTT
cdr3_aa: CVSSYSGGWTEAFF

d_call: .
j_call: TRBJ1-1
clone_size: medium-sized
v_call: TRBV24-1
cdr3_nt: TGTGCCACCAGTGGCCCCGGGTCGGACACTGAAGCTTTCTTT
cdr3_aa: CATSGPGSDTEAFF

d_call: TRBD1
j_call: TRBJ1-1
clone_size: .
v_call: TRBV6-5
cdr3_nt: TGTGCCAGCAGTTACGGGACAGGGAGGGGCAACACTGAAGCTTTCTTT
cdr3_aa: CASSYGTGRGNTEAFF

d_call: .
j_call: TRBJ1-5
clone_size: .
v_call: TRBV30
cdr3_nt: TGTGCCTGGAGTGTGAATAGCAATCAGCCCCAGCATTTT
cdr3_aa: CAWSVNSNQPQHF

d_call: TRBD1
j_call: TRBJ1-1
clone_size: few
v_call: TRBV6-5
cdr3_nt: TGTGCCAGCAGTTACTTGAGGGGGCGTGATGAAGCTTTCTTT
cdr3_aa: CASSYLRGRDEAFF

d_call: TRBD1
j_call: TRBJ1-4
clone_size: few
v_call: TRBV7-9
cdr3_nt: TGTGCCAGCAGCTTTGCCGGGACAGGGCGGGACAATGAAAAACTGTTTTTT
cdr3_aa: CASSFAGTGRDNEKLFF

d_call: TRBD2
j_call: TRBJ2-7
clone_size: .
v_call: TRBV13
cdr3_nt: TGTGCCAGCAGCTTAGGCGGGGGGGTCTCTTACGAGCAGTACTTC
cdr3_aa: CASSLGGGVSYEQYF

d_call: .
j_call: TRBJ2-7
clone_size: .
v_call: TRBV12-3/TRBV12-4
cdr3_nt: TGTGCTAGTGGGACCGGCGATTCCCCCTACGAGCAGTACTTC
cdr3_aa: CASGTGDSPYEQYF

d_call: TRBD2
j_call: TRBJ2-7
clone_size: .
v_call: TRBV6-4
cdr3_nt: TGTGCCAGCAGTCCCATAGCGGGCTACGAGCAGTACTTC
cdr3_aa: CASSPIAGYEQYF

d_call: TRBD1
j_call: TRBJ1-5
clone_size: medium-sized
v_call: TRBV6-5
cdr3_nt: TGTGCCAGCAGTCCCTGGGGAGGGGGCGCGGGTCAGCCCCAGCATTTT
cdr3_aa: CASSPWGGGAGQPQHF

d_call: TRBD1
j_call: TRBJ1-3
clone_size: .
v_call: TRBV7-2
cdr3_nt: TGTGCCAGCAGCACGGACAGGGCGGGAAACAGCATATATTTT
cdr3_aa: CASSTDRAGNSIYF

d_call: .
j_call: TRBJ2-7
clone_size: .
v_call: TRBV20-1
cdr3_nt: TGCAGTGCTCGTCAGACTAGAGACGAGCAGTACTTC
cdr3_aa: CSARQTRDEQYF

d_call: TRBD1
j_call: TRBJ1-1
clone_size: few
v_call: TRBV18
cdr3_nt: TGTGCCAGCTCACCACCGGACAGGGCCTTGAACACTGAAGCTTTCTTT
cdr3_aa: CASSPPDRALNTEAFF

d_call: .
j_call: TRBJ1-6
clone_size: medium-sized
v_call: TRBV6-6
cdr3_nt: TGTGCCAGCAGTTGGACAGAAAATTCACCCCTCCACTTT
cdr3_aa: CASSWTENSPLHF

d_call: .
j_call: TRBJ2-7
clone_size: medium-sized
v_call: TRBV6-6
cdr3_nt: TGTGCCAGCAGTTACGGGCGGGGTCTCTACGAGCAGTACTTC
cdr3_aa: CASSYGRGLYEQYF

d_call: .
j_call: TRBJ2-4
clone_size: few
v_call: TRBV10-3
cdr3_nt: TGTGCCATCAGTGAGGGGGCAGGGGTATCAGTCTTC
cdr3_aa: CAISEGAGVSVF

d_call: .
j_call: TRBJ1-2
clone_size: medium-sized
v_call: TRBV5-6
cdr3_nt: TGTGCCAGCAGTTGGGGTCGTACGGGGGGTGGCTACACCTTC
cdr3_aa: CASSWGRTGGGYTF

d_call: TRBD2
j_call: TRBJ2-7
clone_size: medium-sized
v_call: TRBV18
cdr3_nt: TGTGCCAGCTCACCGCGTGGACTAGCGGGAGGGTACGAGCAGTACTTC
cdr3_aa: CASSPRGLAGGYEQYF

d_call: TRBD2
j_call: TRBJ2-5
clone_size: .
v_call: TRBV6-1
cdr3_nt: TGTGCCAGCAGTGAGACTAGCGGGGGGGCTGAGACCCAGTACTTC
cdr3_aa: CASSETSGGAETQYF

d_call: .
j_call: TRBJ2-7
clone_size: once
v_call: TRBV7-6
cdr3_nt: TGTGCCAGCAGCTACAGCGGAGACCCCTACGAGCAGTACTTC
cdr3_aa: CASSYSGDPYEQYF

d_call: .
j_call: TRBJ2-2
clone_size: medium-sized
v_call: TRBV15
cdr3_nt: TGTGCCACCTCAAGGAGGCGTGACACCGGGGAGCTGTTTTTT
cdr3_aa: CATSRRRDTGELFF

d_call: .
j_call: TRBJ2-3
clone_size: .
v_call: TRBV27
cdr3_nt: TGTGCCAGCACCTCGGGGGTAGCGGTAGATACGCAGTATTTT
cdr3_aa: CASTSGVAVDTQYF

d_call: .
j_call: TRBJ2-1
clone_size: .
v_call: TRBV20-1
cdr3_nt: TGCAGTGCTAGAGATCGAGAGGGCCAGGGCTATGAGCAGTTCTTC
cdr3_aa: CSARDREGQGYEQFF

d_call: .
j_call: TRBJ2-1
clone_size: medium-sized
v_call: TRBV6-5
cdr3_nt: TGTGCCAGCAGTTTATCGGGAGCGTGGTACAATGAGCAGTTCTTC
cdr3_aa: CASSLSGAWYNEQFF

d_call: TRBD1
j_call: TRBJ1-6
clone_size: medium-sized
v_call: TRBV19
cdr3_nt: TGTGCCAGTAGTATCGCCGGGACAGGGAATTCACCCCTCCACTTT
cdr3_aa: CASSIAGTGNSPLHF

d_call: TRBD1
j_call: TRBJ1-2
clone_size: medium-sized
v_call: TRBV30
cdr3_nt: TGTGCCTGGAGTGGCCAGGGGGTCGACGGCTACACCTTC
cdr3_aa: CAWSGQGVDGYTF

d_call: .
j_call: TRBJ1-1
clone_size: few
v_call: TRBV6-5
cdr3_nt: TGTGCCAGCAGTTACCAATCAGGGGTCACTGAAGCTTTCTTT
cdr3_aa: CASSYQSGVTEAFF

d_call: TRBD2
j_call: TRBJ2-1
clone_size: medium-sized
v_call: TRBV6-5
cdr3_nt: TGTGCCAGCAGTCCGTCCGCTAGCGGTAGCTCCTACAATGAGCAGTTCTTC
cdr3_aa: CASSPSASGSSYNEQFF

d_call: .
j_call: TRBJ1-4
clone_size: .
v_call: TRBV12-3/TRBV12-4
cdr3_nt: TGTGCCAGCAGTTCGCGACAGTTCCCTAATGAAAAACTGTTTTTT
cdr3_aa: CASSSRQFPNEKLFF

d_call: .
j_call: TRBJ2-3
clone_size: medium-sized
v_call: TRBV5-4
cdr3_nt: TGTGCCAGCAGCTTTAGAACAGATACGCAGTATTTT
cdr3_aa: CASSFRTDTQYF

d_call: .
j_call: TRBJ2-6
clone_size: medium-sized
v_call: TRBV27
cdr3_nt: TGTGCCAGCACTTCGGAGAGAACCTCTGGGGCCAACGTCCTGACTTTC
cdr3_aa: CASTSERTSGANVLTF

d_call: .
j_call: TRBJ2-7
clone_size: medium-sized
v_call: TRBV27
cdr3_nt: TGTGCCAGCAGTTTAGGTTCAGGGGCATTAGGCGAGCAGTACTTC
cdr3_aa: CASSLGSGALGEQYF

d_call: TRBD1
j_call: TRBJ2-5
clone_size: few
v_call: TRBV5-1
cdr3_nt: TGCGCCAGCAGCTTGGAAGTAGGGCAGGGGGCTTTGGAGACCCAGTACTTC
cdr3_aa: CASSLEVGQGALETQYF

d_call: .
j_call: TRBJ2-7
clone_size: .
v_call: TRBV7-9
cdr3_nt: TGTGCCAGCAGCTTATCGAGTGCAGGTTCCTACGAGCAGTACTTC
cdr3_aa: CASSLSSAGSYEQYF

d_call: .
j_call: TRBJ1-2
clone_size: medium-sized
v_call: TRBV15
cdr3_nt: TGTGCCACCAGCAGAGATGGACGAGGGCCCGGCGGCTACACCTTC
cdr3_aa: CATSRDGRGPGGYTF

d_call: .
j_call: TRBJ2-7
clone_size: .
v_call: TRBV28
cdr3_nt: TGTGCCAGCAGGGCACTCGGCCCTGAGGAGCAGTACTTC
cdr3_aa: CASRALGPEEQYF

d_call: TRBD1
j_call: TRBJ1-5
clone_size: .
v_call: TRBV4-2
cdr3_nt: TGTGCCAGCAGCCAAGATCCCCTTTCAGGGGGACAGCCCCAGCATTTT
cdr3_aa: CASSQDPLSGGQPQHF

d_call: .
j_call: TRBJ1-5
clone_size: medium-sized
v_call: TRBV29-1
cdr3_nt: TGCAGCGTTTGGGAAGGACAGAATAGCAATCAGCCCCAGCATTTT
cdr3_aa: CSVWEGQNSNQPQHF

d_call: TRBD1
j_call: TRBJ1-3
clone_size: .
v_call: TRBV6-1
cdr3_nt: TGTGCCAGCATAATAGTAAGGGGGCTAAAGAACACCATATATTTT
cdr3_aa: CASIIVRGLKNTIYF

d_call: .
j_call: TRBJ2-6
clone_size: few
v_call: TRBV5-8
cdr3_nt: TGTGCCAGCAGCTTGGGCAAACTCTCTGGGGCCAACGTCCTGACTTTC
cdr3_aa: CASSLGKLSGANVLTF

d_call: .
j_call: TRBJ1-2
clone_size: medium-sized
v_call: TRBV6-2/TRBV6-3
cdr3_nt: TGTGCCAGCACTTCCTTGGGTCCTAACTATGGCTACACCTTC
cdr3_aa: CASTSLGPNYGYTF

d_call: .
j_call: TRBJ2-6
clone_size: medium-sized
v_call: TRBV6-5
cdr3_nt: TGTGCCAGCAGTGTCACTCGGTCTGGGGCCAACGTCCTGACTTTC
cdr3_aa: CASSVTRSGANVLTF

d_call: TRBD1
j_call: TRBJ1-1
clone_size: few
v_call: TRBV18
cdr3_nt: TGTGCCAGCTCACCCCTAAATTTTCCAGGGGGCGATGGCACTGAAGCTTTCTTT
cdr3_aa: CASSPLNFPGGDGTEAFF

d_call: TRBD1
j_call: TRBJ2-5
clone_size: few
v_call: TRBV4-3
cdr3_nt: TGCGCCAGCAGCCAATTAGGACAGGGAAGGGAGACCCAGTACTTC
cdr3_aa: CASSQLGQGRETQYF

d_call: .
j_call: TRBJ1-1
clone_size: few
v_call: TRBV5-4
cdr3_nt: TGTGCCAGCAGCCTGAACGGGGACTGGGGGAACACTGAAGCTTTCTTT
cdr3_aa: CASSLNGDWGNTEAFF

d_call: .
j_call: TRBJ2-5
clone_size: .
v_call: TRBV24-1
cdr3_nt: TGTGCCACCAGTGATGGGGTCCGGGAGACCCAGTACTTC
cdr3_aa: CATSDGVRETQYF

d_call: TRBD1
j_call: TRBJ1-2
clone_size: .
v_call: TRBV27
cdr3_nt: TGTGCCAGCAGTTTAAGCTCAGGGGGTGGCTACACCTTC
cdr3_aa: CASSLSSGGGYTF

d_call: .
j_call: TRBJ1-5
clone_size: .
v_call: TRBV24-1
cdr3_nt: TGTGCCACCAGTGATGCGATGGGGTCGGGCAATCAGCCCCAGCATTTT
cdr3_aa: CATSDAMGSGNQPQHF

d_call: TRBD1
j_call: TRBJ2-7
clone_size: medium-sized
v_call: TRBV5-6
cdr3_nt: TGTGCCAGCAGCAGACTTTTAATGGACAGGGCCTACGAGCAGTACTTC
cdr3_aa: CASSRLLMDRAYEQYF

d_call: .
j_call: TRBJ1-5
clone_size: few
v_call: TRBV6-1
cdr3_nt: TGTGCCAGCAGTGAAGCTCAAGCCAATCAGCCCCAGCATTTT
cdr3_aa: CASSEAQANQPQHF